This T cell receptor beta chain was sequenced in a study of blood T cells in healthy people across ages. Findings and caveats of the study: While age rose, TCR beta diversity per million T cells dropped in a roughly linear way.

Total RNA was isolated from each sample in quantities of at least 6 micrograms. Worth noting for this clonotype: Antigen unknown.

CDR1 SGHVS and CDR2 FQNEAQ come from the germline V gene. With 11 bases removed from V and 5 bases from J, the gap between germline ends came to 15 bases. CDR3 size: 13 residues. Primers used in a second PCR of about 7 to 11 cycles were a sample-barcoded 5' primer and a J-beta primer mix. CDR3-containing paired-end reads numbered at least 3 million in each sample. Using its own MiXCR run on the 5' RACE reads, TCRdb lists one record per CDR3 protein. The data contain fewer than 1 million distinct CDR3 sequences, under 45% of them singletons. This TCR came from a man in his sixties in good health. The sequenced sample was blood. V usage is TRBV7-8 and J usage is TRBJ1-4; perhaps TRBD1 as D (5 bases). The CDR3 here is CAGGSVTNEKLFF. Here the CDR3 DNA reads TGTGCCGGGGGTTCAGTCACGAATGAAAAACTGTTTTTT.